Below, one TCR beta chain is given with its context. This sample is drawn from a study of blood T cell repertoires in COVID-19. Overall study context: Donors in the United States, Italy and Spain gave samples during acute or convalescent COVID-19.

TCRdb's copy holds only in-frame clones and misses some; the assay was immunoSEQ multiplex PCR. The sample contains some 82,000 clones, 81% of which appear only once. The clonotype was recovered from a man older than 75 with acute or convalescent COVID-19. Sequenced input: peripheral blood.

CDR3 amino acids: CASSEVKGLLKNIQYF. The DNA for the CDR3 is TGTGCCAGCAGTGAAGTAAAGGGGCTGCTCAAAAACATTCAGTACTTC. V and J are TRBV6-1 and TRBJ2-4; tentatively, D is TRBD1 (5 bases). With 1 base removed from V and 3 bases from J, the gap between germline ends came to 13 bases. Per germline, CDR1 MNHNS and CDR2 SASEGT. This CDR3 has 16 amino acids.